This record looks at one TCR beta chain sequence and its context. This sample is drawn from a study of blood T cells in healthy people across ages. Germline CDR1 MNHEY, CDR2 SMNVEV (reference sequence). This CDR3 spans 14 amino acids. Trimming took off 5 bases at V and 10 bases at J, with 15 bases between the two ends. It was with a sample-barcoded 5' primer and a J-beta primer mix that a second PCR of roughly 6 to 12 cycles was run. One entry per CDR3 protein results from TCRdb running MiXCR on the 5' RACE reads. The sample lists over 500,000 distinct CDR3 sequences, roughly a quarter seen once, with approximately 3.6% in the top ten. This sample was also put to use in a study of T cells of mothers and their children.

The specimen was blood. The TCR comes from a boy aged 2-9 years in good health. The chain joins TRBV27 to TRBJ1-6; weak D call: TRBD1 (5 bases). CDR3: CASSPLGGPSPLHF. CDR3 sequence (DNA): TGTGCCAGCAGTCCCCTCGGGGGACCGTCACCCCTCCACTTT.